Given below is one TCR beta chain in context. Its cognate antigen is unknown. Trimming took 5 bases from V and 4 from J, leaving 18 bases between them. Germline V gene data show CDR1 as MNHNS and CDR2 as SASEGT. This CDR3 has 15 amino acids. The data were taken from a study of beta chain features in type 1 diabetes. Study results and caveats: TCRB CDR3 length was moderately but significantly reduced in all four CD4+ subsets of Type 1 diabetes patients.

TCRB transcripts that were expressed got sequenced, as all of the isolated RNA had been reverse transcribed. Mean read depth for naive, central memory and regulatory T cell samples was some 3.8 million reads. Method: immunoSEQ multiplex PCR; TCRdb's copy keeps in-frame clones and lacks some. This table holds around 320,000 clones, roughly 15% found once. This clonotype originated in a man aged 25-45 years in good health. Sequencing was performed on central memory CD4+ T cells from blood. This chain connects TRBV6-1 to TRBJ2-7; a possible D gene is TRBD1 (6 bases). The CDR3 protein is CASSTRQALGYEQYF. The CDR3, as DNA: TGTGCCAGCAGTACCCGACAGGCCCTAGGGTACGAGCAGTACTTC.